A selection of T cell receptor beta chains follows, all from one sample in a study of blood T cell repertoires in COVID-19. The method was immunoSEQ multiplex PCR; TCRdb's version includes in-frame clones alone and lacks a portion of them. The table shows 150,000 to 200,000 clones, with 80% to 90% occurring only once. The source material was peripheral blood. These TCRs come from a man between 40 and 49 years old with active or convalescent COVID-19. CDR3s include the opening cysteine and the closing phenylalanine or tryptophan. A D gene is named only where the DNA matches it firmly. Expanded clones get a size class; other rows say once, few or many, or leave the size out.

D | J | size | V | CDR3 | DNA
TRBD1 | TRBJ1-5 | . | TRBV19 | CAISRDRDQPQHF | TGTGCCATCAGCCGGGACAGAGACCAGCCCCAGCATTTT
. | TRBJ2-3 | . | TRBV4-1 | CASSHTTGVSTDTQYF | TGCGCCAGCAGCCACACGACAGGCGTTAGCACAGATACGCAGTATTTT
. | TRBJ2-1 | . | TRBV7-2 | CASSLITGQPYNEQFF | TGTGCCAGCAGCTTAATCACAGGACAACCGTACAATGAGCAGTTCTTC
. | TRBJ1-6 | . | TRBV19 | CASSMAVNSNSPLHF | TGTGCCAGTAGTATGGCGGTTAATTCGAATTCACCCCTCCACTTT
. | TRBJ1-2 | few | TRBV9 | CASSASTRGELYGYTF | TGTGCCAGCAGCGCCTCCACCAGGGGAGAACTCTATGGCTACACCTTC
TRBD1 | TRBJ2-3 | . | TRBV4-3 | CASSQDQIWTGRTDTQYF | TGCGCCAGCAGCCAAGATCAAATATGGACAGGGAGGACAGATACGCAGTATTTT
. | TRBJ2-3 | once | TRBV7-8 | CASSFYREGGTDTQYF | TGTGCCAGCAGCTTCTACAGGGAGGGGGGCACAGATACGCAGTATTTT
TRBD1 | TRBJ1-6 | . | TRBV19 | CASSIDPDRGINNSPLHF | TGTGCCAGTAGTATAGATCCCGACAGGGGAATTAACAATTCACCCCTCCACTTT
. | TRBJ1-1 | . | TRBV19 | CASSIFGTTVGSTEAFF | TGTGCCAGTAGTATTTTTGGGACAACAGTGGGAAGCACTGAAGCTTTCTTT
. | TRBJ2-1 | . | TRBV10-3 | CAISGAVDNEQFF | TGTGCCATCAGTGGGGCAGTAGACAATGAGCAGTTCTTC
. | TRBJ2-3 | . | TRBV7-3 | CASSLSSSRSTDTQYF | TGTGCCAGCAGCTTAAGTTCAAGCAGGAGCACAGATACGCAGTATTTT
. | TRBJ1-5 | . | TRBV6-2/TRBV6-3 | CASSLWAGSNQPQHF | TGTGCCAGCAGTCTCTGGGCAGGGAGCAATCAGCCCCAGCATTTT
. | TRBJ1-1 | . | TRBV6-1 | CASSEAPPVLMNTEAFF | TGTGCCAGCAGTGAAGCCCCCCCAGTGTTGATGAACACTGAAGCTTTCTTT